Detailed here is one T cell receptor (beta chain). This clone was counted between two and nine times. The antigen it recognizes is unknown. No qualities accompany the bases; no much larger clone lies one base away. V gives up 1 base and J gives up 4 bases, and the segment between their germline ends measures 8 bases. For CDR1 and CDR2, the germline V gene (reference sequence) lists GTSNPN and SVGIG. The cysteine opens and the phenylalanine closes a CDR3 of 13 amino acids. Only the CDR3 portion is preserved as DNA: 39 bases, with reading frame beginning at the first base. The method was the immunoSEQ multiplex PCR assay. Imported from immuneACCESS, the table was reduced by TCRdb to in-frame sequences with V and J called. These copies leave out some clones; in studies compared against another copy, an unresolved V gene accounts for under half, and the cause of the remainder is not known. This sample comprises 78,000 or so clones, roughly nine tenths of them detected only once. 0.37% of the sample is held by the ten biggest clonotypes.

This record belongs to a study of technical replicates of blood from a handful of donors (dated by TCRdb to about 2017). This sequence originates from a human donor in good health. Some clones in this sample may be carry-over from other donors' samples. The chain couples TRBV30 to TRBJ1-5; matching of 5 bases hints at TRBD1 as the D gene. The sample consisted of T cells isolated from PBMCs. CDR3 protein: CAWSGTRNQPQHF. The nucleotide sequence reads TGTGCCTGGAGTGGGACAAGGAATCAGCCCCAGCATTTT.